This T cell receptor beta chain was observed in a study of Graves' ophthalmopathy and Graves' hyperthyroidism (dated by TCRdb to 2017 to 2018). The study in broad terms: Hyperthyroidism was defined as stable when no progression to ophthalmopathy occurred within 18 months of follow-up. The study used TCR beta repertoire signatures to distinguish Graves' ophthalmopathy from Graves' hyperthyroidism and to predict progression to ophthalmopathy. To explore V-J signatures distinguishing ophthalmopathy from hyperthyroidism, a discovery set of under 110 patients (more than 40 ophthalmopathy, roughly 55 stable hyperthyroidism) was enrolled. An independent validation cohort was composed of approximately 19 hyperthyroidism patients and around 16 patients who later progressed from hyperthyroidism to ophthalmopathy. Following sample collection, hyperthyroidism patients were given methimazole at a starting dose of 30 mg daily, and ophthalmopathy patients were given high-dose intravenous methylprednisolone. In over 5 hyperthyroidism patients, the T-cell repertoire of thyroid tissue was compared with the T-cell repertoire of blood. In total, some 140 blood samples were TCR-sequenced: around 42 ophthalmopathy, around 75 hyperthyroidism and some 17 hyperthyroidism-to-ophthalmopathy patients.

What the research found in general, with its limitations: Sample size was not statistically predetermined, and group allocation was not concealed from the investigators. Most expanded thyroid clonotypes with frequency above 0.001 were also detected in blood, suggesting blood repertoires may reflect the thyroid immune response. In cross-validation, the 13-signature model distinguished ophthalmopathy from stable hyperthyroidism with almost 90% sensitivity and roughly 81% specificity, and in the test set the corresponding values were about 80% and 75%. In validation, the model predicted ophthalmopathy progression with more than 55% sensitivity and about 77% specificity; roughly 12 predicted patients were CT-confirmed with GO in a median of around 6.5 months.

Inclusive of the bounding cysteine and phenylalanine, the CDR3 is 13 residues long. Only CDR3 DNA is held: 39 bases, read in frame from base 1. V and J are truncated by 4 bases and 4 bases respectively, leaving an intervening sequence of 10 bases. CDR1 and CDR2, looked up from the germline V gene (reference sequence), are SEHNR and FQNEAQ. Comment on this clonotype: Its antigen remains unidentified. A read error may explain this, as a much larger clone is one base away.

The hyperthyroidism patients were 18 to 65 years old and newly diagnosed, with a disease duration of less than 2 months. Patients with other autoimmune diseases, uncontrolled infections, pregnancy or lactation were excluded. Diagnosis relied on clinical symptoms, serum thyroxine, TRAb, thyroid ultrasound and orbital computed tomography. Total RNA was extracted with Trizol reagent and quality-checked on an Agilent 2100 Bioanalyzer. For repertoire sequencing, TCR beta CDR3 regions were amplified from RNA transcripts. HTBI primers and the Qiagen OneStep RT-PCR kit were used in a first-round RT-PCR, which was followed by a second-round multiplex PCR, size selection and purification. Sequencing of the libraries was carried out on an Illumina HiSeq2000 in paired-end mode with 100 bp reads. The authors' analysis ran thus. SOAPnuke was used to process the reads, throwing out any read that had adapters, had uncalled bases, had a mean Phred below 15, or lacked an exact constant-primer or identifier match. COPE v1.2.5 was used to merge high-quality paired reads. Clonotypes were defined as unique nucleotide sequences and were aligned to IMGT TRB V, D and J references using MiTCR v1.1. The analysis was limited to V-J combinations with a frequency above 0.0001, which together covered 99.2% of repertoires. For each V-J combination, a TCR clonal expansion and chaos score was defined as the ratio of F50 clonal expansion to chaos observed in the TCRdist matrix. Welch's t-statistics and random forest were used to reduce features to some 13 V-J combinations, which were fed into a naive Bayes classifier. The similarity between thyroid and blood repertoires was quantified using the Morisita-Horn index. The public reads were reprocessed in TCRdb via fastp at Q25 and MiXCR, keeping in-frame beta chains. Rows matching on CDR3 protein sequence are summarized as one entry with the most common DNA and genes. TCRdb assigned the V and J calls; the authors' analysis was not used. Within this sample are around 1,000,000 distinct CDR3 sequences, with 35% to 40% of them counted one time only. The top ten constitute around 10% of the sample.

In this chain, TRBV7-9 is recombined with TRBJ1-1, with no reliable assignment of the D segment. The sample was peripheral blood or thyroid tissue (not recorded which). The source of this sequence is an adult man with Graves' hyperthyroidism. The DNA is TGTGCCAGCAGCTATAAGGCCTCCACTGAAGCTTTCTTT. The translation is CASSYKASTEAFF.